This T cell receptor (beta chain) was captured by sequencing in a study of blood T cell repertoires in COVID-19 (dated by TCRdb to the early 2020s). Background on the whole study: Samples covering the acute and convalescent phases of COVID-19 were provided by collaborators in the United States, Italy and Spain. The prospective study material was composed of cDNA or gDNA derived from T cells, B-cell-depleted T cells, or PBMCs. The dataset comprised deeply sampled blood TCRbeta repertoires from subjects exposed to, actively infected with, or recovered from COVID-19. The repertoires were made available in a free public database intended to serve as a resource for research on the immune response to SARS-CoV-2. Samples were obtained from the ongoing ImmuneRACE study (first 160 participants) and from 1,254 subjects provided by 6 global collaborators. Nearly every sample came with metadata listing a de-identified subject ID, COVID-19 status, age in years and sex. Where available, HLA class I and class II types were taken from metadata supplied by the sample provider and were not determined by assay-based typing. General findings and caveats noted by the study authors: The amount of clinical and demographic metadata varied by source and participant and was provided uncurated.

Trimming at the junction amounts to 0 bases on V and 12 bases on J, and the germline ends lie 14 bases apart. The CDR3 covers 13 residues, taking in both the cysteine and the phenylalanine. Only the CDR3 DNA is retained, 39 bases long and in frame from the first base. From the germline V gene, CDR1 is MNHEY and CDR2 is SVGEGT. The collaborating institutions used their own protocols to collect whole blood in K2EDTA tubes. Collaborator samples were shipped for TCRbeta analysis as frozen whole blood, isolated PBMCs, or DNA extracted from either sample type. A word on this clone: Its specific antigen is unknown. No much larger clonotype is one base removed from it; base qualities were not supplied.

The immunoSEQ Assay, a bias-controlled multiplex PCR, was used to amplify TCRbeta CDR3 regions from genomic DNA. In the paper's pipeline: Nucleated cell counts per sample were estimated from amplification of reference gene primers within the assay. Sequence reads were collapsed and filtered to measure the absolute abundance of every unique TCRbeta CDR3 rearrangement. For each sample, productive Simpson clonality was calculated as the square root of Simpson's diversity index across productive rearrangements. As stored in TCRdb, this immuneACCESS dataset retains in-frame rearrangements with V and J assigned. A fraction of the clones does not appear; measured against another copy, unresolved V genes explain less than half of the discrepancy, and the remainder lacks a known reason. Clone size and the V and J calls come from that table; the DNA yielded D and trimming. This sample is represented by 140,000 to 150,000 clones; about 88% of them were singletons. The top ten constitute about 2.1% of the sample.

The TCR was taken from a human donor in a cohort sampled during active COVID-19. Sequencing used peripheral blood. In this chain, TRBV6-2 or TRBV6-3 is recombined with TRBJ1-1; the D gene assignment is ambiguous. The CDR3 reads as follows: CASSYSMRDGTFF. The DNA is TGTGCCAGCAGTTACTCGATGAGGGATGGAACTTTCTTT.